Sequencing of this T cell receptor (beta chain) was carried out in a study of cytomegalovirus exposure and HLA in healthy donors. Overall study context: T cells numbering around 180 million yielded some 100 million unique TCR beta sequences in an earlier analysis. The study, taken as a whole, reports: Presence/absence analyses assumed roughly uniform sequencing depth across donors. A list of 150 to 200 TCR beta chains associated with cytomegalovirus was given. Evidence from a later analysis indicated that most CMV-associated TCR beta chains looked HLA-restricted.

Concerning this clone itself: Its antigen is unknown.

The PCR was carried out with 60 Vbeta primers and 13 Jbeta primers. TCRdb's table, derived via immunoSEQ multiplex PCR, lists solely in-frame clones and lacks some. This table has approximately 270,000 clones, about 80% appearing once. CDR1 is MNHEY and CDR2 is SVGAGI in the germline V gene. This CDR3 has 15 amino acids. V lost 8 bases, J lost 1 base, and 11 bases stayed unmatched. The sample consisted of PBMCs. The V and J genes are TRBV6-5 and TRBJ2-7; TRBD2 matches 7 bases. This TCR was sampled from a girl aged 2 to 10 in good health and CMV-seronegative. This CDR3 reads CASSYRTRDSYEQYF. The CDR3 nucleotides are TGTGCCAGCTCCTACCGGACTAGAGATTCCTACGAGCAGTACTTC.